The 32 T cell receptor beta chains below all came from one sample that was sequenced in a study of human T cells and chemical hapten exposure. Time point specified: pre-sensitization, week 0. Treatment of the sample: therapeutic diphenylcyclopropenone sensitization with weekly scalp DPC. TCRdb processed the RACE reads anew with MiXCR; each CDR3 protein has one entry. The sample records tens of thousands of distinct CDR3 sequences, 6.5% to 8.5% being singletons. This specimen consisted of whole blood, obtained in connection with sensitization to the hapten diphenylcyclopropenone (DPC). The source is a woman between 25 and 40 years old with alopecia areata. Some clones in this sample may be carry-over from other donors' samples.

In this sample, this clonotype turned up many times. The chain combines TRBV6-5 with TRBJ1-4, with 7 bases matching TRBD1. Trimming took 8 bases from V and 7 from J; bases not matched to a gene: 10. This CDR3 is 14 amino acids long. Germline V CDR1 and CDR2: MNHEY, SVGAGI. In nucleotides, the CDR3 is TGTGCCAGCGGACGACGACAGGGCAGTGAAAAACTGTTTTTT. Its protein is CASGRRQGSEKLFF.

This clonotype was counted many times. This chain uses TRBV29-1 with TRBJ1-3; tentative D call: TRBD1 (5 bases). The V end was cut by 5 bases, the J end by 2 bases, with 13 bases between. The CDR3 sequence is 14 residues long. The germline gives CDR1 SQVTM, CDR2 ANQGSEA. DNA of the CDR3: TGCAGCGTTCAGACAGATTCCGCTGGAAACACCATATATTTT. Translated: CSVQTDSAGNTIYF.

This clonotype has a count of ten or more. This chain connects TRBV7-3 to TRBJ2-1, with D maybe TRBD2 (5 bases). The CDR3 has 12 amino acids. The germline gives CDR1 SGHTA, CDR2 FQGTGA. V shed 3 bases and J shed 9 bases, with 9 bases lying between them. The CDR3 DNA sequence: TGTGCCAGCAGCTTTGAGGCGGGTGAGCAGTTCTTC. This sequence encodes CASSFEAGEQFF.

This clonotype was counted many times. The V gene is TRBV27, the J gene TRBJ1-5; the D is unclear. Per germline, CDR1 MNHEY and CDR2 SMNVEV (reference sequence). This CDR3 has 14 amino acids. Deletions cut 2 bases from V and 2 bases from J, with 7 bases between. The CDR3 is CASSLTQGNQPQHF. For the CDR3, the DNA is TGTGCCAGCAGTTTAACGCAGGGCAATCAGCCCCAGCATTTT.

There are many counts of this clonotype. The V and J genes are TRBV5-1 and TRBJ1-1; 9 bases align to TRBD1. J gave up 5 bases and V 2 bases, and 7 bases lay outside the gene matches. This CDR3 has 15 residues. From germline, CDR1 is SGHRS and CDR2 YFSETQ. The CDR3 region has the DNA TGCGCCAGCAGCTTTGAAACAGGGGGCAGGACTGAAGCTTTCTTT. It encodes CASSFETGGRTEAFF.

This clonotype appeared many times. The rearrangement joins TRBV6-5 to TRBJ1-1; D possibly corresponds to TRBD1 (5 bases). The germline CDR1 and CDR2 sequences are MNHEY and SVGAGI. The CDR3 contains 14 residues. V was shortened by 5 bases and J by 4 bases, with 14 bases between the two germline ends. The CDR3 sequence is CASSRGVFSTEAFF. Here the CDR3 DNA reads TGTGCCAGCAGTAGGGGTGTCTTTAGCACTGAAGCTTTCTTT.

This clonotype came up many times. V and J are TRBV19 and TRBJ1-5, with TRBD1 identical over 7 bases. Germline V gene sequence: CDR1 LNHDA, CDR2 SQIVND (reference sequence). The CDR3 loop spans 15 amino acids. Unmatched junction bases numbered 14, after V lost 10 bases and J lost 5 bases. The CDR3 loop reads CATTRTGQVHQPQHF. In DNA, the CDR3 is TGTGCCACCACACGGACCGGACAGGTTCATCAGCCCCAGCATTTT.

A remark on this clonotype: This may stem from a read error, because a much larger clone lies one nucleotide away. V gene TRBV9 combines with J gene TRBJ1-2, with a tentative D call TRBD1 (5 bases). V lost 2 bases and J 12 bases, leaving 23 bases between the germline ends. CDR1 and CDR2 (germline): SGDLS, YYNGEE. The CDR3 is 15 amino acids. The CDR3, as DNA: TGTGCCAGCAGCGTCCTCGGGTCCGCCAGGGACGGCGACACCTTC. It encodes CASSVLGSARDGDTF.

This chain links TRBV5-1 with TRBJ1-1, with no clear D. The germline V gene encodes CDR1 SGHRS and CDR2 YFSETQ. CDR3 length: 15 residues. The V and J ends lost 0 bases and 5 bases respectively, with 14 bases between them. This chain's CDR3 is CASSLALRPCTEAFF. CDR3 DNA: TGCGCCAGCAGCTTGGCGCTCAGGCCCTGTACTGAAGCTTTCTTT.

At least ten counts were recorded for this clonotype. This rearrangement joins TRBV6-5 to TRBJ2-1; 9 bases align to TRBD2. V shed 7 bases and J 3 bases; nucleotides not matched to a gene: 10. The CDR3 spans 16 residues. CDR1 and CDR2 from the germline V gene are MNHEY and SVGAGI. DNA for the CDR3: TGTGCCAGCACAGATAGGAGCGGGGGGTTCTACAATGAGCAGTTCTTC. Amino acid sequence: CASTDRSGGFYNEQFF.

The table lists this clonotype with many counts. The chain joins TRBV4-1 to TRBJ2-1; 10 positions match TRBD1. Germline V gene sequence: CDR1 MGHRA, CDR2 YSYEKL. This CDR3 contains 20 residues. The ends lost 2 bases at V and 4 bases at J; junction bases unmatched: 17. The chain's CDR3 is CASSQYQISGGTGAYNEQFF. The CDR3 nucleotides are TGCGCCAGCAGCCAATACCAAATTTCCGGTGGGACAGGGGCTTACAATGAGCAGTTCTTC.

This clonotype was seen a handful of times. CDR3 nucleotide sequence: TGTGCCAGCACCGGGGGGTACACCGGGGAGCTGTTTTTT. Protein product: CASTGGYTGELFF. This sequence joins TRBV6-1 and TRBJ2-2, with 7 bases fitting TRBD2. This CDR3 comprises 13 residues. The germline V gene has CDR1 MNHNS and CDR2 SASEGT. V gave up 7 bases and J gave up 3 bases; unmatched junction bases: 2.

This clonotype was seen repeatedly, ten times or more. The rearrangement links TRBV5-1 to TRBJ1-1, with TRBD1 matching 7 bases. The V and J ends lost 4 bases and 2 bases, in that order; junction bases with no gene match: 5. The CDR3 runs 14 residues. The V gene's germline CDR1 is SGHRS and CDR2 YFSETQ. This CDR3 reads CASSGGTDNTEAFF. For the CDR3, the DNA is TGCGCCAGCAGCGGTGGGACAGACAACACTGAAGCTTTCTTT.

This clonotype was observed a few times. This chain's CDR3 is CASSPDRGRSPLHF. In nucleotides, the CDR3 is TGTGCCAGCAGCCCTGACAGGGGGCGGTCACCCCTCCACTTT. The chain carries TRBV2 and TRBJ1-6, with TRBD1 matching 10 bases. CDR1 is SNHLY, CDR2 FYNNEI, per germline. J lost 10 bases, V lost 6 bases, and 6 bases had no gene match. The CDR3 totals 14 residues.

This clonotype was observed at least ten times. The chain recombines TRBV2 with TRBJ1-2; D may be TRBD1 (6 bases). V lost 6 bases, J lost 5 bases, and 22 bases lay in between. Germline-derived CDR1 and CDR2 are SNHLY and FYNNEI. This CDR3 has 16 residues. CDR3 sequence (DNA): TGTGCCAGCAGCCGGGAAAATTCACAGGGTTCTTATGGCTACACCTTC. This translates into CASSRENSQGSYGYTF.

Many counts were recorded for this clonotype. The gene calls are TRBV30 and TRBJ2-3; D remains ambiguous. V was cut by 2 bases and J by 4 bases, with 13 bases left in between. This CDR3 comprises 14 residues. CDR1 and CDR2 (germline): GTSNPN, SVGIG (reference sequence). The CDR3 DNA reads as TGTGCCTGGAGTACCGGGCATCCCCCAGATACGCAGTATTTT. This gives the protein CAWSTGHPPDTQYF.

V and J are TRBV30 and TRBJ1-5; D not certain. Between the trimmed V and J ends, which lost 2 bases and 4 bases, there was a span of 12 bases. This CDR3 contains 14 residues. CDR1 is GTSNPN, CDR2 SVGIG, per germline (reference sequence). The CDR3 sequence: CAWSPPQSNQPQHF. Written as DNA, the CDR3 is TGTGCCTGGAGTCCTCCGCAGTCGAATCAGCCCCAGCATTTT.

This clonotype has just a few counts. In DNA form, the CDR3 reads TGTGCCTGGAGTGTGATACGGTCGGGTGAAGCTTTCTTT. Amino acids: CAWSVIRSGEAFF. The chain joins TRBV30 to TRBJ1-1; D gene ambiguous. Germline CDR1 GTSNPN, CDR2 SVGIG (reference sequence). This CDR3 region has 13 residues. V was clipped by 0 bases and J by 7 bases, with 12 bases between them.

There are many counts of this clonotype. In nucleotides, the CDR3 is TGTGCCAGCAGCCATAGGCCAGGGGCTAATGAAAAACTGTTTTTT. This sequence encodes CASSHRPGANEKLFF. J is TRBJ1-4 and V is TRBV3-1; maybe TRBD1 (6 bases). V was pared by 3 bases and J by 3 bases, with 11 bases between. The germline CDR1 and CDR2 sequences are LGHDT and YNNKEL (reference sequence). The CDR3 consists of 15 residues. Using reference TRBV3-1 and TRBJ1-4 for the parts outside the CDR3, the full variable domain is DTAVSQTPKYLVTQMGNDKSIKCEQNLGHDTMYWYKQDSKKFLKIMFSYNNKELIINETVPNRFSPKSPDKAHLNLHINSLELGDSAVYFCASSHRPGANEKLFFGSGTQLSVL.

This clonotype came up many times. The CDR3 reads CASSHGQAGNTGELFF. The CDR3 nucleotides are TGTGCCAGCAGCCACGGACAGGCAGGGAACACCGGGGAGCTGTTTTTT. The V call is TRBV3-1, the J call TRBJ2-2; TRBD1 agrees at 7 bases. In germline, CDR1 is LGHDT, CDR2 YNNKEL (reference sequence). This CDR3 contains 16 residues. The trim removed 3 bases at V and 1 base at J, leaving 5 bases unmatched.

There are many counts of this clonotype. The V and J genes are TRBV3-1 and TRBJ2-2; TRBD1 is a possible D gene (5 bases). V lost 1 base and J lost 0, with 9 bases in between. The CDR3 totals 16 residues. CDR1 and CDR2 (germline): LGHDT, YNNKEL (reference sequence). This CDR3 is CASSQGPRANTGELFF. The CDR3 region has the DNA TGTGCCAGCAGCCAAGGCCCCAGGGCGAACACCGGGGAGCTGTTTTTT.

This clonotype was observed at least ten times. The rearrangement links TRBV7-9 to TRBJ2-1; 15 nucleotides align to TRBD2. The length of the CDR3 is 16 residues. V shed 5 bases and J 8 bases; nucleotides not matched to a gene: 7. Germline V gene lookup returns CDR1 SEHNR and CDR2 FQNEAQ (reference sequence). CDR3 DNA sequence: TGTGCCAGCAGCGTGGGACTAGCGGGGGGCTTGGATGAGCAGTTCTTC. It translates to CASSVGLAGGLDEQFF.

V usage is TRBV20-1 and J usage is TRBJ1-2, with no clear D. Germline lookup yields CDR1 DFQATT and CDR2 SNEGSKA (reference sequence). CDR3 length: 13 amino acids. V was shortened by 3 bases and J by 0 bases, with 8 bases between the two germline ends. The CDR3 loop is CSASRESNYGYTF. CDR3 bases: TGCAGTGCTAGCCGAGAATCTAACTATGGCTACACCTTC.

There are many counts of this clonotype. This sequence joins TRBV30 and TRBJ2-6; no clear D. The V gene lost 4 bases and the J gene lost 0 bases, with 4 bases spanning the gap. There are 13 residues in the CDR3. Germline V gives CDR1 GTSNPN, CDR2 SVGIG (reference sequence). The CDR3 nucleotides are TGTGCCTGGAACCCCTCTGGGGCCAACGTCCTGACTTTC. Its protein is CAWNPSGANVLTF.

In its sample, this clonotype was seen many times. The V and J genes are TRBV20-1 and TRBJ1-2, with D possibly matching TRBD1 (6 bases). Trimming stripped 0 bases from V and 8 bases from J, with 22 bases between. CDR3 size: 16 residues. The germline CDR1 and CDR2 sequences are DFQATT and SNEGSKA (reference sequence). CDR3: CSARDARTGGTFGYTF. The DNA for the CDR3 is TGCAGTGCTAGAGATGCCCGGACGGGGGGCACTTTCGGCTACACCTTC.

This clonotype was observed many times. V is TRBV20-1 and J is TRBJ2-1; 10 nucleotides align to TRBD1. Trimming took 6 bases from V and 15 from J; bases not matched to a gene: 17. The CDR3 runs 14 residues. CDR1 and CDR2 (germline): DFQATT, SNEGSKA (reference sequence). Here the CDR3 DNA reads TGCAGTGCCAGTCCTCCGGGACAGGGGACACGTGGGTTCTTC. This gives the protein CSASPPGQGTRGFF.

In its sample, this clonotype was seen many times. The chain carries TRBV25-1 and TRBJ2-3, with D unresolved. From germline, CDR1 is MGHDK and CDR2 SYGVNS. The length of the CDR3 is 11 residues. V lost 5 bases and J lost 4, with 4 bases in between. The CDR3 protein is CASSRSDTQYF. Here the CDR3 DNA reads TGTGCCAGCAGTAGATCAGATACGCAGTATTTT.

There are many counts of this clonotype. The genes are TRBV20-1 and TRBJ2-7, with D unresolved. Trimming cost V 4 bases and J 3 bases, with 10 bases left between them. CDR3 length: 12 amino acids. Germline loops: CDR1 DFQATT, CDR2 SNEGSKA (reference sequence). The CDR3 reads CSANRQNYEQYF. The CDR3 coding sequence is TGCAGTGCTAACCGGCAGAACTACGAGCAGTACTTC.

This clonotype was seen many times. The chain employs TRBV7-7 and TRBJ2-1; 8 nucleotides line up with TRBD2. J gave up 4 bases and V 3 bases, and 5 bases lay outside the gene matches. The CDR3 contains 15 residues. Looked up from germline, CDR1 is SSHAT and CDR2 is FNYEAQ (reference sequence). The CDR3 nucleotides are TGTGCCAGCAGCTTGGGCGCGGGGGGATACAATGAGCAGTTCTTC. This translates into CASSLGAGGYNEQFF.

At least ten counts were recorded for this clonotype. The chain couples TRBV7-9 to TRBJ2-5; TRBD2 might be the D (6 bases). This CDR3 region has 16 residues. Looked up from germline, CDR1 is SEHNR and CDR2 is FQNEAQ (reference sequence). V was pared by 5 bases and J by 5 bases, with 21 bases between. The CDR3 DNA is TGTGCCAGCAGCAAAATACTCCCACCGGGGGTGGAGACCCAGTACTTC. Its protein product is CASSKILPPGVETQYF. Full variable domain (rest looked up from reference TRBV7-9 and TRBJ2-5): DTGVSQNPRHKITKRGQNVTFRCDPISEHNRLYWYRQTLGQGPEFLTYFQNEAQLEKSRLLSDRFSAERPKGSFSTLEIQRTEQGDSAMYLCASSKILPPGVETQYFGPGTRLLVL.

This clonotype was recorded at least ten times. The rearrangement uses TRBV3-1 and TRBJ1-5, with D unresolved. The germline V gene has CDR1 LGHDT and CDR2 YNNKEL (reference sequence). This CDR3 spans 13 amino acids. V was cut by 4 bases and J by 4 bases, with 8 bases left in between. CDR3 sequence reads: CASSPLGNQPQHF. The DNA for the CDR3 is TGTGCCAGCAGCCCCTTGGGAAATCAGCCCCAGCATTTT.

This clonotype has more than one count but fewer than ten. V is TRBV3-1 and J is TRBJ2-1, with D perhaps matching TRBD1 or TRBD2 (6 bases each). The CDR3 is 15 amino acids. Germline-derived CDR1 and CDR2 are LGHDT and YNNKEL (reference sequence). This CDR3 is CATARGLDSYNEQFF. The CDR3 DNA reads as TGTGCAACAGCCCGGGGGCTGGACTCCTACAATGAGCAGTTCTTC.